These 3 T cell receptor beta chains originate from one sample sequenced in a study of T cells in severe cutaneous drug reactions. TCR subtype-specific primers in iRepertoire multiplex PCR prepared libraries for bulk and single-cell sequencing. For each CDR3 protein, TCRdb gives one entry from its re-call of the multiplex PCR reads, without DNA. In all, the sample yields 8,000 to 8,500 distinct CDR3 sequences. The patients sequenced had a carbamazepine-induced Stevens-Johnson syndrome or toxic epidermal necrolysis reaction. The specimen sequenced was cells from a skin blister. The receptors here all came from a human donor with a severe cutaneous adverse drug reaction.

The gene calls are TRBV29-1 and TRBJ2-1; no DNA is available, so the TRBD2 call from TCRdb remains unchecked. Looked up from germline, CDR1 is SQVTM and CDR2 is ANQGSEA. The CDR3 runs 11 residues. The CDR3 spells CSVLGLDEQFF.

The rearrangement uses TRBV11-2 and TRBJ2-3; TCRdb calls TRBD2, which cannot be checked without DNA. Germline V gene sequence: CDR1 SGHAT, CDR2 FQNNGV. This CDR3 comprises 16 residues. The CDR3 reads CASSPARPTSTDTQYF.

The chain recombines TRBV30 with TRBJ1-2. Per the germline V gene, CDR1 is GTSNPN and CDR2 is SVGIG (reference sequence). CDR3 length: 14 amino acids. CDR3: CAWIGGFSPGGYTF.